A selection of T cell receptor beta chains follows, all from one sample in a study of beta chain features in type 1 diabetes. Profiled with immunoSEQ multiplex PCR; TCRdb holds only in-frame clones, not every one. The repertoire holds about 140,000 clones, with about 7.1% as singletons. Sequenced sample: central memory CD4+ T cells from blood. These receptor sequences come from a woman in her thirties in good health. CDR3s include the opening cysteine and the closing phenylalanine or tryptophan. A D gene is named only where the DNA matches it firmly. Expanded clones get a size class; other rows say once, few or many, or leave the size out.

CDR3	DNA	D	V	J	size
CASSGGTGTNQPQHF	TGTGCCAGCAGCGGGGGGACAGGAACGAATCAGCCCCAGCATTTT	TRBD1	TRBV7-6	TRBJ1-5	-
CASSRASSSYEQYF	TGTGCCAGCTCACGCGCCTCAAGTTCCTACGAGCAGTACTTC	-	TRBV18	TRBJ2-7	few
CAWGTGPNEQFF	TGTGCCTGGGGGACAGGGCCCAATGAGCAGTTCTTC	TRBD1	TRBV30	TRBJ2-1	many
CASRPGQGDNEKLFF	TGTGCCAGCAGACCCGGACAGGGCGATAATGAAAAACTGTTTTTT	TRBD1	TRBV6-1	TRBJ1-4	-
CASTGGEGLGTEAFF	TGTGCCAGCACCGGGGGGGAGGGTTTGGGCACTGAAGCTTTCTTT	-	TRBV28	TRBJ1-1	few
CASSSSRLGDRRYEQYF	TGTGCCAGCAGCTCGTCCCGGTTAGGGGACAGGAGGTACGAGCAGTACTTC	TRBD1	TRBV7-4	TRBJ2-7	few
CASMAGLAGATYEQYF	TGCGCCAGCATGGCCGGGCTAGCGGGCGCCACCTACGAGCAGTACTTC	TRBD2	TRBV5-1	TRBJ2-7	-
CASSLEQGATGELFF	TGTGCCAGCAGCTTAGAGCAGGGGGCGACCGGGGAGCTGTTTTTT	TRBD1	TRBV7-2	TRBJ2-2	-
CSVGTSGPYEQYF	TGCAGCGTTGGGACTAGCGGGCCCTACGAGCAGTACTTC	TRBD2	TRBV29-1	TRBJ2-7	many
CASSRTRWAYEQYF	TGTGCCAGCAGTCGGACACGTTGGGCCTACGAGCAGTACTTC	-	TRBV2	TRBJ2-7	many
CASRYTNTEAFF	TGTGCCAGCAGATACACGAACACTGAAGCTTTCTTT	-	TRBV19	TRBJ1-1	-
CASSQIWTGGAQPQHF	TGTGCCAGCAGCCAAATCTGGACAGGGGGCGCCCAGCCCCAGCATTTT	TRBD1	TRBV4-2	TRBJ1-5	-
CASTWGGGLDEQYF	TGTGCCAGCACCTGGGGCGGGGGATTGGATGAGCAGTACTTC	TRBD2	TRBV7-2	TRBJ2-7	-
CASRLRGGDGTQYF	TGTGCCAGCAGATTGAGAGGGGGCGATGGGACCCAGTACTTC	TRBD1	TRBV6-1	TRBJ2-5	-
CSVLLNTGELFF	TGCAGCGTTCTCTTAAACACCGGGGAGCTGTTTTTT	-	TRBV29-1	TRBJ2-2	few
CASSWRRGTNTGELFF	TGTGCCAGCAGCTGGCGGAGAGGGACGAACACCGGGGAGCTGTTTTTT	-	TRBV27	TRBJ2-2	few
CATSRTGGVFDTEAFF	TGTGCCACCAGCAGGACAGGGGGCGTATTTGACACTGAAGCTTTCTTT	TRBD1	TRBV15	TRBJ1-1	-
CASNKPKAGGLSSYEQYF	TGTGCCAGCAACAAACCAAAGGCTGGAGGGCTCTCTTCCTACGAGCAGTACTTC	-	TRBV4-2	TRBJ2-7	-
CAISESEGAGEGEETQYF	TGTGCCATCAGTGAGTCTGAAGGAGCGGGAGAGGGGGAAGAGACCCAGTACTTC	TRBD2	TRBV10-3	TRBJ2-5	-
CASSIAGTKETQYF	TGTGCCAGTAGTATAGCAGGGACTAAAGAGACCCAGTACTTC	TRBD2	TRBV19	TRBJ2-5	few
CASSEAGLAGSDTQYF	TGTGCCAGCAGTGAAGCGGGACTAGCGGGATCAGATACGCAGTATTTT	TRBD2	TRBV2	TRBJ2-3	few
CASSSRQNTEAFF	TGTGCCAGCAGCTCTCGACAGAACACTGAAGCTTTCTTT	-	TRBV6-6	TRBJ1-1	-
CASRPDRGAETQYF	TGTGCCAGCAGGCCCGACAGGGGAGCAGAGACCCAGTACTTC	TRBD1	TRBV27	TRBJ2-5	-
CASSFLSGSSAYEQYF	TGTGCCAGCAGCTTCCTTAGCGGGAGTTCAGCCTACGAGCAGTACTTC	TRBD2	TRBV7-9	TRBJ2-7	-
CAWSSGSTDTQYF	TGTGCCTGGAGTAGCGGGAGCACAGATACGCAGTATTTT	-	TRBV30	TRBJ2-3	-
CASSLTGAHEQYF	TGTGCCAGCAGCTTGACAGGGGCTCACGAGCAGTACTTC	TRBD1	TRBV11-3	TRBJ2-7	-
CATSRENRRAAVAKNIQYF	TGTGCCACCAGCAGAGAAAACAGGAGGGCAGCGGTAGCCAAAAACATTCAGTACTTC	-	TRBV15	TRBJ2-4	many
CASSQGMTDAYGYTF	TGCGCCAGCAGCCAAGGCATGACAGATGCCTATGGCTACACCTTC	-	TRBV4-3	TRBJ1-2	many
CASSHRQAQETQYF	TGTGCCAGCAGCCACCGACAGGCCCAAGAGACCCAGTACTTC	-	TRBV28	TRBJ2-5	few
CASSPRDRGSNQPQHF	TGTGCCAGCAGCCCCCGGGACAGGGGAAGCAATCAGCCCCAGCATTTT	TRBD1	TRBV7-8	TRBJ1-5	-
CASSPGGYGEQYF	TGTGCCAGCAGCCCGGGTGGATACGGCGAGCAGTACTTC	-	TRBV7-3	TRBJ2-7	-
CASSQSGSVVYEQFF	TGTGCCAGCAGCCAGAGCGGGAGCGTGGTCTATGAGCAGTTCTTC	TRBD2	TRBV28	TRBJ2-1	-
CASSAPGSNTEAFF	TGTGCCAGCAGCGCACCCGGGAGCAACACTGAAGCTTTCTTT	-	TRBV7-9	TRBJ1-1	-
CASSSEYPGSEAFF	TGCGCCAGCAGCTCGGAGTACCCAGGGTCTGAAGCTTTCTTT	-	TRBV5-1	TRBJ1-1	few
CASSLGQPGNIQYF	TGTGCCAGCAGCCTCGGACAGCCTGGGAACATTCAGTACTTC	-	TRBV5-8	TRBJ2-4	-
CASSLAGEQYF	TGTGCCAGCAGTCTCGCGGGCGAGCAGTACTTC	-	TRBV6-5	TRBJ2-7	-
CATDTGTGDTNQPQHF	TGTGCCACCGACACCGGGACAGGGGACACTAATCAGCCCCAGCATTTT	TRBD1	TRBV7-9	TRBJ1-5	few
CASSRGGMLEQYF	TGTGCCAGCAGTCGGGGCGGGATGCTTGAGCAGTACTTC	-	TRBV2	TRBJ2-7	few
CASSSRSGRATDTQYF	TGCGCCAGCAGCTCCCGTAGCGGGAGGGCAACAGATACGCAGTATTTT	TRBD2	TRBV5-1	TRBJ2-3	few